This T cell receptor beta chain came from a study of radiotherapy plus CTLA-4 blockade in lung cancer. The table lists this clone with a few counts. Its antigen remains unidentified. Looked up from germline, CDR1 is LNHDA and CDR2 is SQIVND (reference sequence). This CDR3 comprises 16 residues. The V and J ends lost 6 bases and 8 bases respectively, with 25 bases between them. General study points: Dynamics of early blood T cell clones, together with interferon-beta, were reportedly the best predictors of response.

TCRdb's copy holds only in-frame clones and misses some; the assay was immunoSEQ multiplex PCR. The repertoire holds about 60,000 clones, more than 60% seen once, with approximately 4.3% in the top ten. The rearrangement uses TRBV19 and TRBJ1-1; perhaps TRBD1 as D (6 bases). The clonotype was recovered from a human donor with non-small cell lung cancer who had a partial response to radiotherapy plus ipilimumab. This sample comprised peripheral blood, obtained from a patient treated with radiotherapy plus ipilimumab. The CDR3: CASRSGRQLRDKEAFF. The CDR3 DNA is TGTGCCAGTAGATCCGGTAGACAGCTAAGGGACAAGGAAGCTTTCTTT.